Below are 4 T cell receptor beta chains sequenced from a single sample in a study of T cell repertoires in cytomegalovirus infection. TCRdb used MiXCR to reprocess the reads, holding one entry per CDR3 protein. Of 150,000 to 200,000 distinct CDR3 sequences listed, approximately 14% are singletons. What was sequenced was PBMCs. The receptors were gathered from a human donor in good health (CMV status not recorded). Some clones in this sample may be carry-over from other donors' samples.

This clonotype was seen at least ten times. This chain links TRBV28 with TRBJ1-1; 7 bases are a match to TRBD1. V lost 2 bases and J lost 3; bases outside the gene matches: 9. This CDR3 comprises 16 residues. Germline-derived CDR1 and CDR2 are MDHEN and SYDVKM. The CDR3 protein is CASSLRTGPGDTEAFF. In nucleotides, the CDR3 is TGTGCCAGCAGTTTAAGGACAGGACCCGGAGACACTGAAGCTTTCTTT.

A few counts support this clonotype. This chain joins TRBV30 and TRBJ2-1; the D gene is possibly TRBD2 (5 bases). The CDR3 has 14 residues. V was trimmed by 2 bases and J by 2 bases, leaving 10 bases between them. Germline V lookup: CDR1 GTSNPN, CDR2 SVGIG (reference sequence). The chain's CDR3 is CAWSPPRAYNEQFF. DNA of the CDR3: TGTGCCTGGAGTCCCCCGAGGGCCTACAATGAGCAGTTCTTC.

In this sample, this clonotype turned up a few times. The V and J genes are TRBV2 and TRBJ1-1; a weak D match, TRBD1 (6 bases). Germline V gives CDR1 SNHLY, CDR2 FYNNEI. The germline V and J ends were trimmed by 4 bases and 1 base, with 10 bases remaining between them. This CDR3 is built from 14 residues. The CDR3 loop reads CASSVNRANTEAFF. DNA of the CDR3: TGTGCCAGCAGTGTGAACAGGGCGAACACTGAAGCTTTCTTT.

This clonotype occurred many times. The rearrangement uses TRBV6-2 or TRBV6-3 and TRBJ2-7; 10 bases align to TRBD1. V shed 2 bases, J shed 3 bases, and the junction held 1 base outside the gene matches. The CDR3 sequence is 14 residues long. CDR1 is MNHEY, CDR2 SVGEGT, per germline. The DNA of the CDR3 is TGTGCCAGCAGTTACGGGACAGGGGTCTACGAGCAGTACTTC. Translation: CASSYGTGVYEQYF.